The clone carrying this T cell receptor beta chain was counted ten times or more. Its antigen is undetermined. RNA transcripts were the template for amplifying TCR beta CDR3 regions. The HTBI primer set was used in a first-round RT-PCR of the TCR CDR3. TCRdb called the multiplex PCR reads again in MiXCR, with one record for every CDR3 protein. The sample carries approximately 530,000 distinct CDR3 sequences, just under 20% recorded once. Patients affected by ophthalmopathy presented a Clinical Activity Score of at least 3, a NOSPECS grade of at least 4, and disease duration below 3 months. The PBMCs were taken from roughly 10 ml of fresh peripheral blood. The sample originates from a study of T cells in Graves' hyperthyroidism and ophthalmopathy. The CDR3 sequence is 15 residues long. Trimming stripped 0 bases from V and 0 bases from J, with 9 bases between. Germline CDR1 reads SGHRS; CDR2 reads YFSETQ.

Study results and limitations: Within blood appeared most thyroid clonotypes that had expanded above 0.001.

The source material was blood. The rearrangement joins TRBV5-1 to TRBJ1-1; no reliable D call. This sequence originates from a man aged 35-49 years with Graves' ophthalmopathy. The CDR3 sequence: CASSLAGRLNTEAFF. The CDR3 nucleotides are TGCGCCAGCAGCTTGGCAGGCCGTTTGAACACTGAAGCTTTCTTT.